These T cell receptor beta chains were read from a single sample in a study of T cells in Graves' hyperthyroidism and ophthalmopathy. TCRdb recomputed calls from the multiplex PCR reads with MiXCR, one row per CDR3 protein. The table lists around 620,000 distinct CDR3 sequences, approximately 15% of them singletons. Sequenced material: blood. All receptors come from a woman aged 18-30 years with Graves' ophthalmopathy. Both conserved end residues are part of each CDR3.

TRBJ2-1,TRBV28,CASSGEGSYNEQFF
TRBJ1-2,TRBV19,CASSMGPDPSYGYTF
TRBJ2-7,TRBV29-1,CSVEGATYEQYF
TRBJ2-5,TRBV6-1,CASSTIGQGQETQYF
TRBJ2-1,TRBV7-2,CATGLWKEGNEQFF
TRBJ2-5,TRBV6-2/TRBV6-3,CASSHWAGQETQYF
TRBJ2-3,TRBV27,CASTQFPGRGTDTQYF
TRBJ2-5,TRBV6-9,CASSSPRDDATQYF
TRBJ1-1,TRBV5-1,CASSPGRSEAFF
TRBJ2-3,TRBV20-1,CSPRAGNTQYF
TRBJ2-7,TRBV7-9,CASSETGLAGREQYF
TRBJ1-4,TRBV6-1,CASSPTGTSEKLFF
TRBJ2-1,TRBV30,CAWRLAGEYNEQFF
TRBJ2-3,TRBV18,CASSPGQGATDTQYF
TRBJ2-5,TRBV29-1,CSVEWHQETQYF
TRBJ2-3,TRBV19,CASTRDSTDTQYF
TRBJ2-4,TRBV7-8,CASSLPGRPTGPKNIQYF
TRBJ2-5,TRBV9,CASSVGWVGETQYF
TRBJ2-5,TRBV7-2,CASSQTSGRPETQYF
TRBJ2-1,TRBV6-5,CASSYRGRVRKNEQFF
TRBJ2-3,TRBV6-1,CATSDGGVAFYSTDTQYF
TRBJ2-7,TRBV9,CASSPSGQAYEQYF
TRBJ1-2,TRBV28,CASSLGGAGYTF
TRBJ1-2,TRBV30,CAWSKTDPKDGYTF
TRBJ1-1,TRBV11-1,CASSLERTANTEAFF
TRBJ2-3,TRBV24-1,CATSDPVAPGDTQYF
.,TRBV7-9,CASSRDLTYEQFF
TRBJ1-6,TRBV7-9,CASSSPHGQSVSNSPLHF
TRBJ2-7,TRBV28,CASSPNRGTYEQYF
TRBJ1-1,TRBV9,CASSPPGHGPYTEAFF
TRBJ2-7,TRBV12-3/TRBV12-4,CASSWDVFEQYF
TRBJ1-1,TRBV3-1,CASSQVGGHQNTEAFF
TRBJ1-6,TRBV19,CASSIAGRTLHF
TRBJ2-7,TRBV6-6,CASSYSVAMRWTEQYF
TRBJ1-1,TRBV12-3/TRBV12-4,CASSRHPEAFF
TRBJ1-2,TRBV20-1,CSAREGPRGLYGYTF
TRBJ2-5,TRBV7-2,CASSLAGRADETQYF
TRBJ1-5,TRBV28,CASSPGGDGNQPQHF
TRBJ2-7,TRBV10-3,CAISESRQGYEQYF
TRBJ2-1,TRBV7-9,CASSLGGGGASGDEQFF
TRBJ2-3,TRBV3-1,CASSQDPGWDTQYF
TRBJ1-6,TRBV29-1,CKLIQGNPYMPFYNSPLHF
TRBJ2-1,TRBV12-5,CATKLSAAVNEQFF
TRBJ1-2,TRBV28,CASSLIGTTGAPNYGYTF
TRBJ2-2,TRBV19,CASRARGPGELFF
TRBJ2-3,TRBV3-1,CASSQEASGRFVIPDTQYF
TRBJ2-3,TRBV24-1,CATSGSNTDTQYF
TRBJ2-3,TRBV30,CAWRVGGGDTQYF
TRBJ2-7,TRBV3-1,CASSQEVTAGFYEQYF
TRBJ2-7,TRBV6-1,CASSLDIYEQYF
TRBJ2-7,TRBV7-2,CASSLGLGLAGVILYEQYF
.,TRBV7-2,CASSSPLLAGAYEQFF
TRBJ1-4,TRBV20-1,CSARDNPGNEKLFF
TRBJ2-7,TRBV7-9,CASSQGGQRSEQYF
TRBJ2-1,TRBV27,CASSSGSSCNEQFF